The rows below give T cell receptor beta chains drawn from one sample of a study of blood T cell repertoires in COVID-19. The method was immunoSEQ multiplex PCR; TCRdb's version includes in-frame clones alone and lacks a portion of them. The sample holds around 260,000 clones, over 75% seen once. Sequencing used peripheral blood. The receptors were sampled from a woman aged 50 to 60 with acute or convalescent COVID-19. Each CDR3 is given with its conserved first and last residue. Each record gives: V gene, clone size, J gene, D gene, CDR3 protein, CDR3 DNA. A D gene is named only where the DNA matches it firmly. Clone sizes are given selectively: once, few, many, or a class where the clone is expanded.

>TRBV14|NA|TRBJ1-1|TRBD1
CASSQIKGTVGEAFF
TGTGCCAGCAGCCAGATAAAGGGGACAGTGGGAGAAGCTTTCTTT
>TRBV18|NA|TRBJ1-5|TRBD1
CASSLGQGSNQPQHF
TGTGCCAGCTCACTGGGACAGGGGTCCAATCAGCCCCAGCATTTT
>TRBV19|NA|TRBJ1-1|NA
CASNRQKTGRDTEAFF
TGTGCCAGTAATAGACAGAAAACAGGGAGGGACACTGAAGCTTTCTTT
>TRBV28|NA|TRBJ2-3|TRBD2
CASSLRGRATDTQYF
TGTGCCAGCAGTTTACGCGGGAGGGCCACGGATACGCAGTATTTT
>TRBV28|NA|TRBJ2-6|TRBD1
CASSSGTGDSGANVLTF
TGTGCCAGCAGTTCCGGGACAGGCGACTCTGGGGCCAACGTCCTGACTTTC
>TRBV4-2|NA|TRBJ2-1|NA
CASSQDPRAYEQFF
TGTGCCAGCAGCCAAGATCCCCGTGCGTATGAGCAGTTCTTC
>TRBV6-2/TRBV6-3|once|TRBJ2-7|NA
CASSDRYGPYF
TGTGCCAGCAGTGACAGGTATGGTCCGTACTTC
>TRBV28|NA|TRBJ2-5|NA
CASKDRGPFGLADQETQYF
TGTGCCAGCAAGGACAGGGGGCCCTTTGGACTAGCGGACCAAGAGACCCAGTACTTC
>TRBV18|once|TRBJ2-1|TRBD2
CASSPSGSEQFF
TGTGCCAGCTCACCTAGCGGGAGTGAGCAGTTCTTC
>TRBV3-1/TRBV3-2|NA|TRBJ2-7|NA
CASSQDIHEQYF
TGTGCCAGCAGCCAAGATATCCACGAGCAGTACTTC
>TRBV7-3|NA|TRBJ2-2|NA
CASSLLANTGELFF
TGTGCCAGCAGCTTACTAGCGAACACCGGGGAGCTGTTTTTT
>TRBV6-2/TRBV6-3|NA|TRBJ2-7|NA
CASRPTWSSYEQYF
TGTGCCAGCAGACCTACATGGAGCTCCTACGAGCAGTACTTC
>TRBV7-3|NA|TRBJ2-2|NA
CASSTGLLTGELFF
TGTGCCAGCAGCACGGGACTCCTCACCGGGGAGCTGTTTTTT
>TRBV12-3/TRBV12-4|NA|TRBJ1-5|TRBD1
CASRATGVQPQHF
TGTGCCAGCAGGGCTACAGGGGTCCAGCCCCAGCATTTT
>TRBV6-6|NA|TRBJ2-7|TRBD2
CASRDSGRGYEQYF
TGTGCCAGCAGAGATAGCGGGAGAGGATACGAGCAGTACTTC
>TRBV6-5|NA|TRBJ1-3|NA
CASGITGGNTIYF
TGTGCCAGTGGTATCACCGGTGGAAACACCATATATTTT
>TRBV30|NA|TRBJ2-7|NA
CAWAPGGYEQYF
TGTGCCTGGGCCCCCGGCGGCTACGAGCAGTACTTC
>TRBV3-1/TRBV3-2|NA|TRBJ2-7|TRBD1
CASSRTGGEQYF
TGTGCCAGCAGCCGGACAGGTGGGGAGCAGTACTTC
>TRBV7-9|NA|TRBJ1-1|NA
CASERDMNTEAFF
TGTGCCAGCGAGCGGGACATGAACACTGAAGCTTTCTTT
>TRBV24-1|NA|TRBJ2-3|NA
CATSKGGADTQYF
TGTGCCACCAGTAAAGGAGGTGCGGATACGCAGTATTTT
>TRBV9|NA|TRBJ2-1|TRBD2
CASSLAGGKNEQFF
TGTGCCAGCAGCCTAGCGGGAGGGAAAAATGAGCAGTTCTTC
>TRBV3-1/TRBV3-2|NA|TRBJ2-7|NA
CASTGHRSYEQYF
TGTGCCAGCACGGGACACCGCTCCTACGAGCAGTACTTC
>TRBV7-9|NA|TRBJ2-7|NA
CASSFRGAAELDSYEQYF
TGTGCCAGCAGCTTTCGCGGCGCGGCAGAACTAGACTCCTACGAGCAGTACTTC
>TRBV19|NA|TRBJ1-1|NA
CASSLTGMNTEAFF
TGTGCCAGTTCCTTGACAGGCATGAACACTGAAGCTTTCTTT
>TRBV6-5|NA|TRBJ1-2|TRBD1
CASRTRTGASYGYTF
TGTGCCAGCAGAACCAGGACAGGGGCTTCCTATGGCTACACCTTC
>TRBV10-3|NA|TRBJ2-3|TRBD2
CATAVRWLAGVSTDTQYF
TGTGCCACCGCGGTCCGATGGTTAGCGGGAGTGAGCACAGATACGCAGTATTTT
>TRBV6-5|NA|TRBJ1-3|NA
CASSYIGSRGNTIYF
TGTGCCAGCAGTTACATAGGGAGTCGCGGAAACACCATATATTTT
>TRBV30|NA|TRBJ1-3|TRBD1
CAWRYRDSSGNTIYF
TGTGCCTGGAGGTACCGGGACAGCTCTGGAAACACCATATATTTT
>TRBV28|few|TRBJ2-1|TRBD2
CASSTLAGGLSSYNEQFF
TGTGCCAGCAGTACTCTAGCGGGAGGCCTGAGCTCCTACAATGAGCAGTTCTTC
>TRBV14|NA|TRBJ2-5|TRBD2
CASSQGFWTSPETQYF
TGTGCCAGCAGCCAGGGTTTCTGGACTAGTCCAGAGACCCAGTACTTC
>TRBV5-6|NA|TRBJ1-4|TRBD1
CASSLTRDRDEKLFF
TGTGCCAGCAGCTTGACCCGGGACAGGGATGAAAAACTGTTTTTT
>TRBV7-6|NA|TRBJ2-7|TRBD1
CASSTTTGSTYEQYF
TGTGCCAGCAGCACGACGACAGGGAGTACCTACGAGCAGTACTTC
>TRBV30|NA|TRBJ1-2|TRBD1
CAWSDHRQGSIYGYTF
TGTGCCTGGAGTGACCACAGACAGGGCAGCATCTATGGCTACACCTTC
>TRBV29-1|NA|TRBJ1-2|NA
CSVEDGSTHYGYTF
TGCAGCGTTGAAGATGGCTCGACTCACTATGGCTACACCTTC
>TRBV15|NA|TRBJ1-1|NA
CATSSQVDLTEAFF
TGTGCCACCAGCAGTCAGGTTGACCTCACTGAAGCTTTCTTT
>TRBV5-5|NA|TRBJ1-5|NA
CASSFETWALDQPQHF
TGTGCCAGCAGCTTCGAGACGTGGGCGTTGGATCAGCCCCAGCATTTT
>TRBV7-7|NA|TRBJ2-7|NA
CASSLGQGNYEQYF
TGTGCCAGCAGCTTAGGGCAGGGGAACTACGAGCAGTACTTC
>TRBV28|NA|TRBJ2-7|NA
CASSFGWGYYEQYF
TGTGCCAGCAGTTTTGGGTGGGGCTACTACGAGCAGTACTTC
>TRBV5-6|NA|TRBJ2-5|NA
CASSLGPRETQYF
TGTGCCAGCAGCTTGGGGCCGAGGGAGACCCAGTACTTC
>TRBV6-5|NA|TRBJ2-7|TRBD2
CASRNQRENYEQYF
TGTGCCAGCAGAAACCAGCGGGAGAACTACGAGCAGTACTTC
>TRBV7-7|NA|TRBJ1-2|NA
CASSPRDIVGYGYTF
TGTGCTAGCAGCCCTCGCGACATAGTGGGCTATGGCTACACCTTC
>TRBV5-4|NA|TRBJ1-4|TRBD1
CASSFDRVGKLFF
TGTGCCAGCAGCTTCGACAGGGTTGGGAAACTGTTTTTT
>TRBV11-1|NA|TRBJ2-1|TRBD1
CASRLTGGHEQFF
TGTGCCAGCAGGCTGACAGGGGGCCATGAGCAGTTCTTC
>TRBV7-3|NA|TRBJ2-3|NA
CASSLPGTDTQYF
TGTGCCAGCAGCTTACCGGGCACAGATACGCAGTATTTT
>TRBV29-1|NA|TRBJ2-3|NA
CSVWGDTDTQYF
TGCAGCGTTTGGGGAGACACAGATACGCAGTATTTT